The clone carrying this T cell receptor beta chain was counted a few times. Additional DNA sequences in this sample encode the identical CDR3. The sample originates from a study of blood T cell repertoires in COVID-19. Study context: Collection of acute and convalescent COVID-19 samples took place in the United States, Italy and Spain.

CDR3 size: 13 residues. V was pared by 4 bases and J by 3 bases, with 7 bases between. Germline lookup yields CDR1 LGHDT and CDR2 YNNKEL (reference sequence). The repertoire was sequenced with immunoSEQ multiplex PCR; TCRdb's copy has only in-frame clones and lacks some. The sample shows 150,000 to 180,000 clones, approximately 85% of them seen only once. It was during active infection that Seattle patients were enrolled and then longitudinally followed. The specimen sequenced was peripheral blood. The rearrangement links TRBV3-1 (or the pseudogene TRBV3-2) to TRBJ1-5; D might be TRBD1 (5 bases). The origin of this receptor is a man aged 60 to 69 with COVID-19, enrolled during active disease. The CDR3 spells CASSRGDNQPQHF. CDR3 sequence (DNA): TGTGCCAGCAGCCGGGGGGACAATCAGCCCCAGCATTTT.